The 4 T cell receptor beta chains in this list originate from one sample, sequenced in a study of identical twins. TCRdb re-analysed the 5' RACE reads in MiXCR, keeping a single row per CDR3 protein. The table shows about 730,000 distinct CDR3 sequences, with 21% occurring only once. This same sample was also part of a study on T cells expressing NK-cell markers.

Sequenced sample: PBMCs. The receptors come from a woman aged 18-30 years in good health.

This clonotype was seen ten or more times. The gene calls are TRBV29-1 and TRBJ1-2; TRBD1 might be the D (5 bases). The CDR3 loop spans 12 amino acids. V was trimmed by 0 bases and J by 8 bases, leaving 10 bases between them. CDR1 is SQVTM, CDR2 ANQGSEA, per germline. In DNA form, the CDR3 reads TGCAGCGTTGAAGACGTGGGGGGGGGCTACACCTTC. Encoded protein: CSVEDVGGGYTF.

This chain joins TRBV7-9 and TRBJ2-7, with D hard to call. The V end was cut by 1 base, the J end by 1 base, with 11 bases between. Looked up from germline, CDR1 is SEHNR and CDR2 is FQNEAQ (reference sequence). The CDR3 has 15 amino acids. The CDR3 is CASSLVLGRSYEQYF. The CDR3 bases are TGTGCCAGCAGCTTAGTTCTCGGCCGATCCTACGAGCAGTACTTC.

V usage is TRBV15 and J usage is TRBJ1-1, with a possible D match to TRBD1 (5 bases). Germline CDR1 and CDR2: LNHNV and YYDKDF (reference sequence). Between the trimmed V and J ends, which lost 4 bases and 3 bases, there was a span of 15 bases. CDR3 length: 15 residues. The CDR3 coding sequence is TGTGCCACCAGCAACCCCCCGGTGGGGCACACTGAAGCTTTCTTT. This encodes CATSNPPVGHTEAFF. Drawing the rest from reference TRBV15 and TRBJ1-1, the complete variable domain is DAMVIQNPRYQVTQFGKPVTLSCSQTLNHNVMYWYQQKSSQAPKLLFHYYDKDFNNEADTPDNFQSRRPNTSFCFLDIRSPGLGDTAMYLCATSNPPVGHTEAFFGQGTRLTVV.

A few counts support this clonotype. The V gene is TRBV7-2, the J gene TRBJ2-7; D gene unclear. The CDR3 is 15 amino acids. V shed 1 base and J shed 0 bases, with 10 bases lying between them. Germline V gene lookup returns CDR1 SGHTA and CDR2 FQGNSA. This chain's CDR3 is CASSLVVVGSYEQYF. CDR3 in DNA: TGTGCCAGCAGCTTAGTCGTCGTGGGCTCCTACGAGCAGTACTTC.